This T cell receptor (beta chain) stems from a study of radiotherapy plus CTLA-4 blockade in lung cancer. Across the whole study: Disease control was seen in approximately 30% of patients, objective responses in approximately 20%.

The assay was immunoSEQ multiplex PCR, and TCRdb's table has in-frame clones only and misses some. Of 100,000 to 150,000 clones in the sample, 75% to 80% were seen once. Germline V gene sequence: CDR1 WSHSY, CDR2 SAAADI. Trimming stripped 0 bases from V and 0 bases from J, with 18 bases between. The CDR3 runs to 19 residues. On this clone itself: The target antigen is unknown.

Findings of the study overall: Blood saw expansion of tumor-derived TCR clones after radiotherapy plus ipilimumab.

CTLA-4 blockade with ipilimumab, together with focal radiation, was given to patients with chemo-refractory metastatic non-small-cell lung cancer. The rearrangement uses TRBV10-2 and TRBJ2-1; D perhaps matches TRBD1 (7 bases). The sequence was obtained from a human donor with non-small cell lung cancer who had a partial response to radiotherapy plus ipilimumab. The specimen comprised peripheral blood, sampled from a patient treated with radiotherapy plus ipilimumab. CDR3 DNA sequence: TGCGCCAGCAGTGAGTCAACAGGGGACTTAGCTATCTCCTACAATGAGCAGTTCTTC. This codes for CASSESTGDLAISYNEQFF.